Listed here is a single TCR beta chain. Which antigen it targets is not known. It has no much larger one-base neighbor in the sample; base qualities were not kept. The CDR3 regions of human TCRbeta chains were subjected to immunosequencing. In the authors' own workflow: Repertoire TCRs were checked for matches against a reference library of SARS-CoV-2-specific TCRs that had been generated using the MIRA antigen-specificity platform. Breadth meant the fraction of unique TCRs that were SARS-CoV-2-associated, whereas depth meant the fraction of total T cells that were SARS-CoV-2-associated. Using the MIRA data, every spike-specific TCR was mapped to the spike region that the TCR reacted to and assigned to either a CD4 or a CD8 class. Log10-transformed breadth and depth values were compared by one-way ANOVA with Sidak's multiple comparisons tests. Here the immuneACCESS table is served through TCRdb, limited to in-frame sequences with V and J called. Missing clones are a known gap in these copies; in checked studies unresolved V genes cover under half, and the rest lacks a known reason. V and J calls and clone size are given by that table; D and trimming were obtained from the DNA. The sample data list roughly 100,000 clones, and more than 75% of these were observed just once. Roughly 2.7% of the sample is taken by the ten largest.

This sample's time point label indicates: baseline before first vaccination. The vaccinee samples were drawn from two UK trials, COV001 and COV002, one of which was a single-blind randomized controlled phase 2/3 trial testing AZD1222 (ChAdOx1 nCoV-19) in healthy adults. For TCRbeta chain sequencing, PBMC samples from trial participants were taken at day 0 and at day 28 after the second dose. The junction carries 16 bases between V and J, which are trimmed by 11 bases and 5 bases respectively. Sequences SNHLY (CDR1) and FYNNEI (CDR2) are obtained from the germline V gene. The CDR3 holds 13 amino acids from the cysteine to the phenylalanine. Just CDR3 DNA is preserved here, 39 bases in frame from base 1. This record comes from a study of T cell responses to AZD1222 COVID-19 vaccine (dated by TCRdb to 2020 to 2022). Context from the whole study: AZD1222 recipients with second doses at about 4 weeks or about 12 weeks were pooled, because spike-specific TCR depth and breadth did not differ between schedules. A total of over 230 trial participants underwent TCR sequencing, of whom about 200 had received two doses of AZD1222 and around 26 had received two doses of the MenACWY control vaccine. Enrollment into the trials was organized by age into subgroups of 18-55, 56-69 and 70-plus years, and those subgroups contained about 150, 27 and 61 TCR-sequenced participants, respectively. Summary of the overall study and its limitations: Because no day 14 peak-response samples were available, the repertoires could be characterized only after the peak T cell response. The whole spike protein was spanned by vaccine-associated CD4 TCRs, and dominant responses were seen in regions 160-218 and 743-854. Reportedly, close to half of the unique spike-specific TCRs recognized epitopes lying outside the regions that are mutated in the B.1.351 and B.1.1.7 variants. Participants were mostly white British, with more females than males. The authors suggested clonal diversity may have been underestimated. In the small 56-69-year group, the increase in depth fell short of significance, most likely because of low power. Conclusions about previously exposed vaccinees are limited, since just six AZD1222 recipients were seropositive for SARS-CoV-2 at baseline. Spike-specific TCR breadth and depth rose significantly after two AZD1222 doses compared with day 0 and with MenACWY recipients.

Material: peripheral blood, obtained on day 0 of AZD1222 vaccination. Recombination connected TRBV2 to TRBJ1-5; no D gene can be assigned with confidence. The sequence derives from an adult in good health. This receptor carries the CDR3 CAGRLDGDQPQHF. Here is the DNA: TGTGCCGGCCGCCTCGACGGAGATCAGCCCCAGCATTTT.